Presented here are 32 T cell receptor beta chains from one specimen sequenced in a study of cytomegalovirus exposure and HLA in healthy donors. Primers: 60 Vbeta forward and 13 Jbeta reverse. Assay used: immunoSEQ multiplex PCR; TCRdb lists only in-frame clones, some missing. This table holds tens of thousands of clones, roughly 80% found once. Sequencing was done on a sample of PBMCs. The receptors stem from a woman aged 25 to 39 in good health and CMV-seronegative.

The CDR3 coding sequence is TGTGCCAGCAGCCTCGCAGGGGCGGCGGGTGGCTACACCTTC. Encoded protein: CASSLAGAAGGYTF. J is TRBJ1-2 and V is TRBV5-6, with a possible D match to TRBD1 (6 bases). This CDR3 contains 14 residues. The V end lost 4 bases, the J end lost 7 bases, and 17 bases lay between the germline ends. Per germline, CDR1 SGHDT and CDR2 YYEEEE.

Turning to this clone: Compared with germline, one end of the junction differs, possibly owing to a read error. J is TRBJ2-7 and V is TRBV28, with 16 bases aligning to TRBD2. The V gene's germline CDR1 is MDHEN and CDR2 SYDVKM. The CDR3 totals 19 residues. This chain's CDR3 is CATIGPWTLPGLAGGQGEF. The CDR3 coding sequence is TGTGCCACCATTGGGCCATGGACATTACCGGGACTAGCGGGGGGGCAGGGCGAGTTC.

The V call is TRBV27, the J call TRBJ2-2; 7 bases are a match to TRBD2. This CDR3 has 13 residues. Germline-derived CDR1 and CDR2 are MNHEY and SMNVEV (reference sequence). The junction had 3 bases not matched to a gene; V was cut back by 4 bases and J by 7 bases. The CDR3 region is CASSWGGGGELFF. The CDR3 DNA reads TGTGCCAGCAGTTGGGGCGGGGGCGGGGAGCTGTTTTTT.

This chain links TRBV4-3 with TRBJ1-1, with D perhaps matching TRBD1 (6 bases). This CDR3 has 13 residues. Germline V gene data show CDR1 as LGHNA and CDR2 as YSLEER. Trimming shortened V by 4 bases and J by 4 bases, and 10 bases separated the two germline ends. This CDR3 is CASSRRGSTEAFF. The CDR3 DNA sequence: TGCGCCAGCAGCCGTAGGGGGAGCACTGAAGCTTTCTTT.

V gene TRBV7-2 combines with J gene TRBJ2-1, with 10 bases lining up with TRBD2. CDR1 SGHTA and CDR2 FQGNSA come from the germline V gene. With V trimmed by 6 bases and J by 4 bases, 6 bases remained unmatched. The CDR3 length is 15 residues. For the CDR3, the DNA is TGTGCCAGCAGTCCTAGCGGGGGAGGGTACAATGAGCAGTTCTTC. Encoded protein: CASSPSGGGYNEQFF.

With regard to this clone: The junction and the germline gene differ at one end; a read error may be behind it. The chain recombines TRBV5-6 with TRBJ1-6; the D gene is possibly TRBD1 (5 bases). Per germline, CDR1 SGHDT and CDR2 YYEEEE. CDR3 size: 14 residues. Here the CDR3 reads CASTLEGRNSPLHF. The CDR3 coding sequence is TGTGCCAGCACCTTGGAGGGGCGTAATTCACCCCTCCACTTT.

This chain joins TRBV29-1 and TRBJ2-5, with 9 nucleotides matching TRBD1. The germline gives CDR1 SQVTM, CDR2 ANQGSEA. J lost 1 base, V lost 6 bases, and 3 bases had no gene match. The CDR3 has 13 amino acids. CDR3 sequence (DNA): TGCAGCGTCCGGGACAGGGTCCAAGAGACCCAGTACTTC. Protein: CSVRDRVQETQYF.

This chain uses TRBV6-1 with TRBJ1-1; D unresolved. The CDR3 spans 12 residues. V was clipped by 6 bases and J by 1 base, with 6 bases between them. CDR1 and CDR2 from the germline V gene are MNHNS and SASEGT. CDR3 sequence (DNA): TGTGCCAGCAGGCGAGAGAACACTGAAGCTTTCTTT. Its translation is CASRRENTEAFF.

This clone was found a few times. The V gene is TRBV4-3, the J gene TRBJ2-2, with a possible D match to TRBD1 (6 bases). CDR3 size: 17 residues. Trimming pared 3 bases from V and 1 base from J, leaving 15 bases between. CDR1 is LGHNA and CDR2 is YSLEER in the germline V gene. The CDR3 protein is CASSQYRDTLNTGELFF. The CDR3 nucleotides are TGCGCCAGCAGCCAGTACAGGGATACTCTGAACACCGGGGAGCTGTTTTTT.

This clone was counted only a few times. This chain links TRBV18 with TRBJ1-1; possibly TRBD1 for D (6 bases). This CDR3 region has 13 residues. Per the germline V gene, CDR1 is KGHSH and CDR2 is LQKENI. Trimming shortened V by 4 bases and J by 0 bases, and 6 bases separated the two germline ends. The CDR3 sequence: CASSQGVNTEAFF. In DNA form, the CDR3 reads TGTGCCAGCTCACAGGGGGTGAACACTGAAGCTTTCTTT. The full variable domain, rest sourced from reference TRBV18 and TRBJ1-1, is NAGVMQNPRHLVRRRGQEARLRCSPMKGHSHVYWYRQLPEEGLKFMVYLQKENIIDESGMPKERFSAEFPKEGPSILRIQQVVRGDSAAYFCASSQGVNTEAFFGQGTRLTVV.

The CDR3 nucleotides are TGCGCCAGCAGCTCCCCGGGACAGAGGCATACTGTGAACACTGAAGCTTTCTTT. It encodes CASSSPGQRHTVNTEAFF. The chain joins TRBV5-1 to TRBJ1-1; 7 bases align to TRBD1. This CDR3 comprises 18 residues. CDR1 and CDR2 from the germline V gene are SGHRS and YFSETQ. With 3 bases clipped from V and 0 bases from J, the junction kept 14 bases outside the gene matches.

The chain uses TRBV27 and TRBJ1-1; 7 bases agree with TRBD1. Looked up from germline, CDR1 is MNHEY and CDR2 is SMNVEV (reference sequence). CDR3 size: 15 residues. Trimming cost V 5 bases and J 0 bases; bases outside gene matches: 6. The CDR3, as DNA: TGTGCCAGCAGTCGACAGGGTGGGGTGAACACTGAAGCTTTCTTT. It translates to CASSRQGGVNTEAFF.

V gene TRBV19 combines with J gene TRBJ1-2; a weak D match, TRBD1 (6 bases). Germline V gene data show CDR1 as LNHDA and CDR2 as SQIVND (reference sequence). Trimming removed 0 bases at V and 4 bases at J, with 18 bases between. The CDR3 contains 17 residues. In DNA form, the CDR3 reads TGTGCCAGTAGTATAGAAGGTCTGGGGGCTGTTTCCTATGGCTACACCTTC. It codes for CASSIEGLGAVSYGYTF. Supplemented by reference TRBV19 and TRBJ1-2, the full variable domain reads DGGITQSPKYLFRKEGQNVTLSCEQNLNHDAMYWYRQDPGQGLRLIYYSQIVNDFQKGDIAEGYSVSREKKESFPLTVTSAQKNPTAFYLCASSIEGLGAVSYGYTFGSGTRLTVV.

This rearrangement joins TRBV30 to TRBJ1-3, with a tentative D call TRBD1 (5 bases). Germline CDR1 reads GTSNPN; CDR2 reads SVGIG (reference sequence). The CDR3 loop spans 13 amino acids. Trimming removed 4 bases from V and 4 bases from J, with 11 bases in between. This CDR3 reads CAWKAGPGNTIYF. CDR3 DNA: TGTGCCTGGAAGGCAGGGCCAGGAAACACCATATATTTT.

The chain uses TRBV27 and TRBJ1-5, with 7 bases lining up with TRBD1. The junction had 9 bases not matched to a gene; V was cut back by 2 bases and J by 5 bases. The CDR3 contains 16 residues. Germline CDR1 MNHEY, CDR2 SMNVEV (reference sequence). The CDR3, as DNA: TGTGCCAGCAGTTTACTCGGGACAGCCGAATATCAGCCCCAGCATTTT. Its translation is CASSLLGTAEYQPQHF.

In its sample, this clone is medium-sized. The chain links TRBV6-5 to TRBJ1-3, with a weak D call TRBD1 (6 bases). The CDR3 covers 14 residues. Trimming removed 0 bases at V and 6 bases at J, with 9 bases between. Germline CDR1 reads MNHEY; CDR2 reads SVGAGI. The CDR3 bases are TGTGCCAGCAGTTACTCGCAGGGGACAAACACCATATATTTT. Translating gives CASSYSQGTNTIYF.

This chain uses TRBV5-1 with TRBJ1-1; D perhaps matches TRBD1 (5 bases). The CDR3 totals 13 residues. Germline loops: CDR1 SGHRS, CDR2 YFSETQ. V was clipped by 4 bases and J by 5 bases, with 12 bases between them. The CDR3 region is CASSPAGGTEAFF. As DNA, the CDR3 is TGCGCCAGCAGCCCCGCGGGGGGGACTGAAGCTTTCTTT.

The rearrangement links TRBV28 to TRBJ1-1; D uncertain. The V end lost 4 bases, the J end lost 6 bases, and 9 bases lay between the germline ends. This CDR3 comprises 12 residues. Per germline, CDR1 MDHEN and CDR2 SYDVKM. The CDR3 loop is CASSSDYSEAFF. CDR3 in DNA: TGTGCCAGCAGTTCCGACTATTCTGAAGCTTTCTTT.

The chain joins TRBV11-3 to TRBJ1-1; D remains ambiguous. The germline V gene encodes CDR1 SGHNT and CDR2 YENEEA. CDR3 length: 14 residues. V lost 4 bases, J lost 1 base, and 10 bases lay in between. As DNA, the CDR3 is TGTGCCAGCAGCTACCCAGGTTGGAACACTGAAGCTTTCTTT. This sequence encodes CASSYPGWNTEAFF.

This clone was seen only once. Other DNA sequences in the sample encode the same CDR3. The rearrangement links TRBV5-1 to TRBJ2-3, with TRBD2 matching over 9 bases. This CDR3 is 16 amino acids long. J gave up 4 bases and V 4 bases, and 10 bases lay outside the gene matches. Germline CDR1 reads SGHRS; CDR2 reads YFSETQ. CDR3 DNA: TGCGCCAGCAGCGCGGGACTAGCAGGGACACCAGATACGCAGTATTTT. Translated: CASSAGLAGTPDTQYF.

This rearrangement joins TRBV6-4 to TRBJ1-5; D remains ambiguous. Germline lookup yields CDR1 MRHNA and CDR2 SNTAGT. The CDR3 runs to 15 residues. V lost 2 bases to trimming and J lost 7 bases, with 15 bases between them. This chain's CDR3 is CASSDAVSEGQPQHF. Written as DNA, the CDR3 is TGTGCCAGCAGTGACGCGGTTAGTGAGGGACAGCCCCAGCATTTT.

This clone has more than one count but fewer than ten. The chain uses TRBV27 and TRBJ2-6; tentative D call: TRBD1 (6 bases). Deletions cut 8 bases from V and 0 bases from J, with 8 bases between. The CDR3 is 14 residues long. CDR1 MNHEY and CDR2 SMNVEV come from the germline V gene (reference sequence). The CDR3: CASQGNSGANVLTF. The DNA for the CDR3 is TGTGCCAGCCAGGGGAACTCTGGGGCCAACGTCCTGACTTTC.

The gene calls are TRBV5-5 and TRBJ1-1, with 8 bases fitting TRBD1. The germline V gene has CDR1 SGHKS and CDR2 YYEKEE (reference sequence). The length of the CDR3 is 17 residues. V was pared by 3 bases and J by 4 bases, with 14 bases of the junction left unmatched. CDR3 sequence reads: CASSSWSQGAPGTEAFF. The CDR3, as DNA: TGTGCCAGCAGCTCTTGGTCCCAGGGGGCGCCGGGCACTGAAGCTTTCTTT.

The V and J genes are TRBV7-2 and TRBJ1-1; 10 bases agree with TRBD1. V lost 6 bases to trimming and J lost 6 bases; unmatched junction nucleotides: 7. Germline CDR1 and CDR2: SGHTA and FQGNSA. The CDR3 extends over 14 amino acids. The CDR3, as DNA: TGTGCCAGCAGTTTCGACAGGGGGCTCTCTGAAGCTTTCTTT. Translated: CASSFDRGLSEAFF.

V usage is TRBV10-1 and J usage is TRBJ1-2; possibly TRBD1 for D (5 bases). The V end lost 3 bases, the J end lost 7 bases, and 12 bases lay between the germline ends. Germline V CDR1 and CDR2: WNHNN, SYGVQD (reference sequence). The CDR3 runs to 13 residues. CDR3 in DNA: TGCGCCAGCAGTGACGGGGGTAAAGGTGGCTACACCTTC. Translating it yields CASSDGGKGGYTF.

CDR3 sequence: CASTPQGAYEQYF. CDR3 DNA: TGTGCCAGCACCCCCCAGGGGGCCTACGAGCAGTACTTC. The rearrangement links TRBV7-6 to TRBJ2-7; 7 nucleotides align to TRBD1. The CDR3 extends over 13 amino acids. Per the germline V gene, CDR1 is SGHVS and CDR2 is FNYEAQ. V trimming: 7 bases; J trimming: 2 bases; junction bases outside the gene matches: 5.

The rearrangement links TRBV28 to TRBJ2-7; D perhaps matches TRBD1 (7 bases). Germline V gives CDR1 MDHEN, CDR2 SYDVKM. The CDR3 sequence is 12 residues long. Trimming left V 11 bases short and J 5 bases short, with 16 bases between. CDR3 sequence reads: CAVRRGRNEQYF. DNA of the CDR3: TGTGCCGTACGCAGGGGGAGGAACGAGCAGTACTTC.

This clone occurred a few times. V usage is TRBV5-1 and J usage is TRBJ1-6; D possibly corresponds to TRBD1 (5 bases). The CDR3 spans 16 residues. V lost 4 bases to trimming and J lost 7 bases, with 18 bases between them. Per germline, CDR1 SGHRS and CDR2 YFSETQ. In DNA, the CDR3 is TGCGCCAGCAGCCTGGACCAACCCGGACAAAATTCACCCCTCCACTTT. It encodes CASSLDQPGQNSPLHF.

The genes are TRBV11-2 and TRBJ2-3, with D tentatively TRBD2 (6 bases). CDR1 SGHAT and CDR2 FQNNGV come from the germline V gene. The CDR3 length is 15 residues. V dropped 1 base and J dropped 2 bases, with 10 bases sitting between them. Here the CDR3 reads CASSLVGGFTDTQYF. The DNA of the CDR3 is TGTGCCAGCAGCTTAGTGGGGGGATTCACAGATACGCAGTATTTT. The full variable domain, rest sourced from reference TRBV11-2 and TRBJ2-3, is EAGVAQSPRYKIIEKRQSVAFWCNPISGHATLYWYQQILGQGPKLLIQFQNNGVVDDSQLPKDRFSAERLKGVDSTLKIQPAKLEDSAVYLCASSLVGGFTDTQYFGPGTRLTVL.

The CDR3 reads CASSTQLGSNTEAFF. The CDR3 DNA reads as TGTGCCAGCAGCACTCAACTAGGCAGTAACACTGAAGCTTTCTTT. The gene calls are TRBV11-2 and TRBJ1-1; D is uncertain. Per the germline V gene, CDR1 is SGHAT and CDR2 is FQNNGV. The V gene lost 5 bases and the J gene lost 2 bases, with 15 bases spanning the gap. The CDR3 totals 15 residues.

This chain connects TRBV15 to TRBJ2-2; 13 bases align to TRBD2. This CDR3 is built from 19 residues. The trim removed 5 bases at V and 0 bases at J, leaving 9 bases unmatched. Germline CDR1 and CDR2: LNHNV and YYDKDF (reference sequence). The DNA of the CDR3 is TGTGCCACCAGCGGAACTCGACTAGCGGGGGGCTCGAACACCGGGGAGCTGTTTTTT. Residues: CATSGTRLAGGSNTGELFF.

V is TRBV11-2 and J is TRBJ2-3, with D maybe TRBD1 (5 bases). Germline CDR1 is SGHAT and CDR2 is FQNNGV. The CDR3 contains 15 residues. The germline V and J ends were trimmed by 3 bases and 4 bases, with 14 bases remaining between them. For the CDR3, the DNA is TGTGCCAGCAGCTTTGCAGGGCGTAGTCCAGATACGCAGTATTTT. Translated: CASSFAGRSPDTQYF.